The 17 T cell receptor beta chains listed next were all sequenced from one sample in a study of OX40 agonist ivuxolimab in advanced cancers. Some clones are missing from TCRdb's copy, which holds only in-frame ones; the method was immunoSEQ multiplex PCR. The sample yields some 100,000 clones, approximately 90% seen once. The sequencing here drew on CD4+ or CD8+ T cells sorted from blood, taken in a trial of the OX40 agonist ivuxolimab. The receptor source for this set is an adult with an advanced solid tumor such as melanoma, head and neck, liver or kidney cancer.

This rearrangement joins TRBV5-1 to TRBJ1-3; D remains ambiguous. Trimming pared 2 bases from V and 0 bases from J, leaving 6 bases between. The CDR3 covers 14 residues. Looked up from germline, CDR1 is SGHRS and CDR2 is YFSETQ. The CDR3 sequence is CASSFVGSGNTIYF. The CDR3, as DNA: TGCGCCAGCAGCTTTGTAGGCTCTGGAAACACCATATATTTT.

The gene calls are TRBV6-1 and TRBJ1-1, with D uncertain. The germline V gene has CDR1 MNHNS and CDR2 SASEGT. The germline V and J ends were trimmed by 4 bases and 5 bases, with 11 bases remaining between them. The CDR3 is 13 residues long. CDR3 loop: CASSGTRNTEAFF. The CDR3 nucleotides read TGTGCCAGCAGTGGAACGAGGAATACTGAAGCTTTCTTT.

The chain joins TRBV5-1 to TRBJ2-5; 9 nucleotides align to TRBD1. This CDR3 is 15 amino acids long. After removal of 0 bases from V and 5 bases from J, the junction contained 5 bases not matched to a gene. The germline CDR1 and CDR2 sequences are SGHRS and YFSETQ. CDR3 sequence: CASSLGTGAVETQYF. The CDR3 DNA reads TGCGCCAGCAGCTTGGGGACAGGGGCTGTGGAGACCCAGTACTTC.

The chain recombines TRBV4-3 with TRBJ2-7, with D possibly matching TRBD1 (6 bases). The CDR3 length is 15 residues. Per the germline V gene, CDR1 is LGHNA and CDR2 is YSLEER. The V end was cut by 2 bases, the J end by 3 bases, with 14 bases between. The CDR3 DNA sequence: TGCGCCAGCAGCCAATCACAGGGTAGCAACTACGAGCAGTACTTC. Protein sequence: CASSQSQGSNYEQYF.

DNA of the CDR3: TGTGCCAGCAGGCGGACAGAGAACACTGAAGCTTTCTTT. Translating gives CASRRTENTEAFF. The V gene is TRBV6-6, the J gene TRBJ1-1; D perhaps matches TRBD1 (6 bases). Trimming took off 6 bases at V and 1 base at J, with 9 bases between the two ends. The CDR3 is 13 amino acids. Germline V gene sequence: CDR1 MNHNY, CDR2 SVGAGI (reference sequence).

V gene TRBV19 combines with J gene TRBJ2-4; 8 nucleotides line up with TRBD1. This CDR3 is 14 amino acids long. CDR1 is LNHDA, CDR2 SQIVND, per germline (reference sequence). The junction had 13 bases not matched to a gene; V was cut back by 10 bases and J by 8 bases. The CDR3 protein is CATSPGGMVDIQYF. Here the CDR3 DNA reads TGTGCCACCTCGCCAGGGGGCATGGTAGACATTCAGTACTTC. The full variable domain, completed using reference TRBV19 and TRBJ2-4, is DGGITQSPKYLFRKEGQNVTLSCEQNLNHDAMYWYRQDPGQGLRLIYYSQIVNDFQKGDIAEGYSVSREKKESFPLTVTSAQKNPTAFYLCATSPGGMVDIQYFGAGTRLSVL.

CDR3 in DNA: TGTGCCTGGAGTGTGACAGGGGGAGAGACCCAGTACTTC. It yields the protein CAWSVTGGETQYF. The chain recombines TRBV30 with TRBJ2-5, with 9 bases that match TRBD1. The CDR3 has 13 amino acids. Germline V gives CDR1 GTSNPN, CDR2 SVGIG (reference sequence). Germline trimming cut 0 bases from V and 4 bases from J; bases unmatched to any gene: 0.

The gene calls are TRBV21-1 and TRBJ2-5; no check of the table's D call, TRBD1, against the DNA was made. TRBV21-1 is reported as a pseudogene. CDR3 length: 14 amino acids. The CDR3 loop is CASLLAGGAETQYF. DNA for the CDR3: TGTGCCAGCCTTCTCGCAGGGGGCGCGGAGACCCAGTACTTC.

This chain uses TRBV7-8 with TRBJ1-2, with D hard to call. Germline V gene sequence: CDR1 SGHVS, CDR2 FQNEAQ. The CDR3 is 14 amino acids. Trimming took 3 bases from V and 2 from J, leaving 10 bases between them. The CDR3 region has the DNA TGTGCCAGCAGCTTTTCCTTCAGGAACTATGGCTACACCTTC. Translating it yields CASSFSFRNYGYTF.

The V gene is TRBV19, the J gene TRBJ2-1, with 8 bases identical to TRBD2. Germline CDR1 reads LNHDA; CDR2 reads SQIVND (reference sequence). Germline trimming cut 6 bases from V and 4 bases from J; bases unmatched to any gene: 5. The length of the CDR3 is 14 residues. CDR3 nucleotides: TGTGCCAGTAGAAACGGGACTAGTTACAATGAGCAGTTCTTC. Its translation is CASRNGTSYNEQFF.

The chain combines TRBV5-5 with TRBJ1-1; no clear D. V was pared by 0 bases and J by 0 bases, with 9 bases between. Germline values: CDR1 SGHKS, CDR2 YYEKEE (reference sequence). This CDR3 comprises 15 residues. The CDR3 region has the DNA TGTGCCAGCAGCTTGGTGCTAGGATTGAACACTGAAGCTTTCTTT. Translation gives CASSLVLGLNTEAFF.

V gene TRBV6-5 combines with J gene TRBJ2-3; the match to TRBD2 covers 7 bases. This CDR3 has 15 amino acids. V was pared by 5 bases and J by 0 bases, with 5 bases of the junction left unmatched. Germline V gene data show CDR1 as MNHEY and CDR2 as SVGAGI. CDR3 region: CASSTSAPSTDTQYF. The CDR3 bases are TGTGCCAGCAGTACTAGCGCCCCTAGCACAGATACGCAGTATTTT.

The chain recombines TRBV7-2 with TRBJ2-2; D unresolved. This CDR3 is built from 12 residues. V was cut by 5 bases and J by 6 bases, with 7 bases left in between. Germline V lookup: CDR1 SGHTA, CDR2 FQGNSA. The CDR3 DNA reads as TGTGCCAGCAGCCTCATGGCCGGGGAGCTGTTTTTT. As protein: CASSLMAGELFF.

CDR3 nucleotide sequence: TGTGCCACCAGCAGAGATCGGGCCCCGACTGAGGGCACAGATACGCAGTATTTT. Translation: CATSRDRAPTEGTDTQYF. The V gene is TRBV15, the J gene TRBJ2-3; unclear D gene. The CDR3 sequence is 18 residues long. Germline lookup yields CDR1 LNHNV and CDR2 YYDKDF (reference sequence). Deletions cut 0 bases from V and 1 base from J, with 17 bases between. Drawing the rest from reference TRBV15 and TRBJ2-3, the complete variable domain is DAMVIQNPRYQVTQFGKPVTLSCSQTLNHNVMYWYQQKSSQAPKLLFHYYDKDFNNEADTPDNFQSRRPNTSFCFLDIRSPGLGDTAMYLCATSRDRAPTEGTDTQYFGPGTRLTVL.

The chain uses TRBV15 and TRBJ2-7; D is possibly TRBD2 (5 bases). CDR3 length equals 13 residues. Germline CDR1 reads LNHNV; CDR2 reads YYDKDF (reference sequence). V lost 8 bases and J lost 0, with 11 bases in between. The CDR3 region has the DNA TGTGCCACCGCACGGGATCGCTCCTACGAGCAGTACTTC. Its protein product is CATARDRSYEQYF.

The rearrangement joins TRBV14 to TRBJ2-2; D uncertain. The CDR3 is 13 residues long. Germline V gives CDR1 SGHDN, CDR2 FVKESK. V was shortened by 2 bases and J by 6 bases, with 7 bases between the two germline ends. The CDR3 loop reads CASSQTRPGELFF. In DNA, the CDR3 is TGTGCCAGCAGCCAAACCAGACCCGGGGAGCTGTTTTTT.

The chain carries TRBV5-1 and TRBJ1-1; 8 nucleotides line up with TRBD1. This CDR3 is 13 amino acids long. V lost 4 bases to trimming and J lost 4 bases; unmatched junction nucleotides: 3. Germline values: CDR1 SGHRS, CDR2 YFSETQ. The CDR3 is CASSTGTGTEAFF. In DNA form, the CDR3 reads TGCGCCAGCAGCACCGGGACAGGCACTGAAGCTTTCTTT.